The rows below give T cell receptor beta chains drawn from one sample of a study of T cells in Graves' hyperthyroidism and ophthalmopathy. TCRdb analysed the multiplex PCR reads with MiXCR anew, one entry per CDR3 protein. The sample carries roughly 550,000 distinct CDR3 sequences, roughly 15% recorded once. Sequencing was done on a sample of blood. These receptor sequences come from a young woman with Graves' ophthalmopathy. CDR3s include the opening cysteine and the closing phenylalanine or tryptophan. The D gene is left open where the match is weak. Expanded clones are given a class, and other clones once, few, many or no size at all.

>few|TRBJ2-5|TRBD1|TRBV5-1
TGTGCCAGCAGCCGTCCCACAGGGGCCCAGCAAGAGACCCAGTACTTC
CASSRPTGAQQETQYF
>many|TRBJ2-2|NA|TRBV7-3
TGTGCCAGCAGCTTAACGCAAAATGCTGTCACCGGGGAGCTGTTTTTT
CASSLTQNAVTGELFF
>few|TRBJ2-7|NA|TRBV6-1
TGTGCCAGCACCACTGAGGAGGGCACCTACGAGCAGTACTTC
CASTTEEGTYEQYF
>many|TRBJ2-7|NA|TRBV4-3
TGCGCCAGCAGCCACGACGACGGGGTATACGAGCAGTACTTC
CASSHDDGVYEQYF
>many|TRBJ2-3|NA|TRBV7-2
TGTGCCAGCAGCTATTACCTAGAGGCAGATACGCAGTATTTT
CASSYYLEADTQYF
>few|TRBJ1-4|NA|TRBV28
TGTGCCAGCAGTTTGGTCGGACAGTCTAATGAAAAACTGTTTTTT
CASSLVGQSNEKLFF
>NA|TRBJ1-3|NA|TRBV5-5
TGTGCCAGCAGCTTGGAACGGAACACCATATATTTT
CASSLERNTIYF
>many|TRBJ2-3|TRBD1|TRBV6-1
TGTGCCAGCAGTTCCCCCCGTCAGGGGGACACAGATACGCAGTATTTT
CASSSPRQGDTDTQYF
>NA|TRBJ1-5|NA|TRBV19
TGTGCCAGTAGTCTGGGGGACTTGGATCAGCCCCAGCATTTT
CASSLGDLDQPQHF
>few|TRBJ2-7|TRBD2|TRBV7-9
TGTGCCAGCAGCTTCGGGGGGAAATACGAGCAGTACTTC
CASSFGGKYEQYF
>few|TRBJ2-1|NA|TRBV5-5
TGTGCCAGCAGCCTGCTAGTCCGGACATATTACAATGAGCAGTTCTTC
CASSLLVRTYYNEQFF
>many|TRBJ1-1|NA|TRBV11-1
TGTGCCAGCAGCCCGAGGGGCAACATGAACACTGAAGCTTTCTTT
CASSPRGNMNTEAFF
>many|TRBJ2-1|TRBD2|TRBV29-1
TGCAGCGTTGGAGGAGTGGGGACTAGCGGGAGATACGGTGAGCAGTTCTTC
CSVGGVGTSGRYGEQFF
>few|TRBJ2-3|NA|TRBV10-3
TGTGCCATCAGTGTTTTCGAGATTCTCGGTGAAATGGGTACGCAGTATTTT
CAISVFEILGEMGTQYF
>many|TRBJ2-1|TRBD2|TRBV7-3
TGTGCCAGCAGCTTAAGGGCCGGGACTAGAAGGGGTCATGAGCAGTTCTTC
CASSLRAGTRRGHEQFF
>many|TRBJ1-6|NA|TRBV20-1
TGCAGTGCTACCGGGGACCTTAATTCACCCCTCCACTTT
CSATGDLNSPLHF
>many|TRBJ1-1|NA|TRBV20-1
TGCAGTGCTAGAGATCCAGGGAGGGTCGGCTCGGACACTGAAGCTTTCTTT
CSARDPGRVGSDTEAFF
>few|TRBJ2-2|TRBD1|TRBV19
TGTGCCAGTAGATGGACAGGGGGCGCGGTAACCGGGGAGCTGTTTTTT
CASRWTGGAVTGELFF
>few|TRBJ2-3|TRBD1|TRBV10-3
TGTGCCATCAGTGAAACTTCTCGACAGGGAGCAGATACGCAGTATTTT
CAISETSRQGADTQYF
>few|TRBJ2-5|TRBD2|TRBV5-4
TGTGCCAGCTGCCCTGGGGCTAGCGGGCACAAAGGGGAGACCCAGTACTTC
CASCPGASGHKGETQYF
>NA|TRBJ1-1|NA|TRBV4-1
TGCGCCAGCAGCCAAGGGGTCAGATTCGGGACTCCAGAGGGGAACACTGAAGCTTTCTTT
CASSQGVRFGTPEGNTEAFF
>few|TRBJ2-5|TRBD2|TRBV5-1
TGCGCCAGCACCCGGGGGGGCAGGGCCCAAGAGACCCAGTACTTC
CASTRGGRAQETQYF
>NA|TRBJ2-7|NA|TRBV12-3/TRBV12-4
TGTGCCAGCAGCCGACAGGTTCCCTACGAGCAGTACTTC
CASSRQVPYEQYF
>many|TRBJ2-3|TRBD2|TRBV11-2
TGTGCCAGGGGACTAGCGGGAGGGCAGGCAGATACGCAGTATTTT
CARGLAGGQADTQYF
>many|TRBJ1-4|NA|TRBV12-3/TRBV12-4
TGTGCCAGCAGTTTAGCCCAAGGAAAACTGTTTTTT
CASSLAQGKLFF
>few|TRBJ2-5|NA|TRBV29-1
TGCAGCGTTGATTCCGGGTCAGAGACCCAGTACTTC
CSVDSGSETQYF
>few|TRBJ2-5|TRBD2|TRBV2
TGTGCCAGCAGTGCAACTAGCGTTCAAGAGACCCAGTACTTC
CASSATSVQETQYF
>NA|TRBJ2-2|TRBD2|TRBV20-1
TGCAGTGCTAGCGGGGGGACCGGGGAGCTGTTTTTT
CSASGGTGELFF
>few|TRBJ2-5|NA|TRBV6-1
TGTGCCAGCGATTTTTCAGAGACCCAGTACTTC
CASDFSETQYF
>NA|TRBJ1-1|NA|TRBV5-8
TGTGCCAGCAGCTTACCAGGGAAAGCTTTCTTT
CASSLPGKAFF
>many|TRBJ1-1|NA|TRBV28
TGTGCCAGCAGCTTGGTGGGGGTTAACACTGAAGCTTTCTTT
CASSLVGVNTEAFF
>many|TRBJ1-1|NA|TRBV6-1
TGTGCCAGCAGTGTTGACAGGAACACTGAAGCTTTCTTT
CASSVDRNTEAFF
>few|TRBJ2-5|TRBD2|TRBV7-2
TGTGCCAGCAGCTTAACCGGGACTAGCGGGAGAGGGGACCAAGAGACCCAGTACTTC
CASSLTGTSGRGDQETQYF
>many|TRBJ1-2|NA|TRBV29-1
TGCAGCGTTGAGGAAGACAACTATGGCTACACCTTC
CSVEEDNYGYTF
>NA|TRBJ2-2|NA|TRBV15
TGTGCCACCAGCCGAAGAGGGAACACCGGGGAGCTGTTTTTT
CATSRRGNTGELFF
>once|TRBJ2-1|NA|TRBV2
TGTGCCAGCACCACAAGCCAGGTCGACAATGAGCAGTTCTTC
CASTTSQVDNEQFF
>many|TRBJ1-6|NA|TRBV20-1
TGCAGTGCTAGAGAAATTTCACCCCTCCACTTT
CSAREISPLHF
>few|TRBJ2-7|TRBD1|TRBV6-1
TGTGCCAGCAGTTATCACGACAGGGGGTCCTACGAGCAGTACTTC
CASSYHDRGSYEQYF
>many|TRBJ2-7|NA|TRBV7-9
TGTGCCAGCAGCCCCAGGCCTTCCTACGAGCAGTACTTC
CASSPRPSYEQYF
>many|TRBJ1-1|NA|TRBV20-1
TGCAGTGCTGGGCGAAACCGGCGGACTGAAGCTTTCTTT
CSAGRNRRTEAFF
>NA|TRBJ2-3|NA|TRBV10-3
TGTGCCATCAGTGAGATGGTCCAAGATACGCAGTATTTT
CAISEMVQDTQYF
>NA|TRBJ2-4|NA|TRBV11-2
TGTGCCAGCAGCTTTTCCCCACAGAAAAACATTCAGTACTTC
CASSFSPQKNIQYF
>many|TRBJ2-7|TRBD2|TRBV20-1
TGCAGTGCTAGGTGGGAGGGTTACGAGCAGTACTTC
CSARWEGYEQYF
>many|TRBJ2-1|NA|TRBV2
TGTGCCAGCAGTGAAGATTGGGGCCACAATGAGCAGTTCTTC
CASSEDWGHNEQFF
>few|TRBJ2-3|NA|TRBV27
TGTGCCAGCAGTTTATCAGAAACTAGCACAGATACGCAGTATTTT
CASSLSETSTDTQYF
>few|TRBJ1-3|TRBD1|TRBV7-6
TGTGCCACCGGGGGACAGGGGTTGGGAAACACCATATATTTT
CATGGQGLGNTIYF
>few|TRBJ2-7|NA|TRBV7-9
TGTGCCAGCAGCCCCAGGGGCATTGCCTACGAGCAGTACTTC
CASSPRGIAYEQYF
>NA|TRBJ1-2|TRBD1|TRBV5-1
TGCGCCAGCAGCTTGGTTGGGACAGGGGACGGCTACACCTTC
CASSLVGTGDGYTF
>many|TRBJ2-1|NA|TRBV20-1
TGCAGTGCTGGTACCCCAGGGGCTAGCGGTAATAATGAGCAGTTCTTC
CSAGTPGASGNNEQFF
>few|TRBJ1-5|TRBD1|TRBV9
TGTGCCAGCAGTCCGGACAGGGGCGGGGATCAGCCCCAGCATTTT
CASSPDRGGDQPQHF
>NA|TRBJ2-3|NA|TRBV10-3
TGTGCCATCAGTGAGTCCGGGATCACAGATACGCAGTATTTT
CAISESGITDTQYF
>NA|TRBJ2-7|TRBD2|TRBV28
TGTGCCAGCAGTCCCTGGACTAGCGGATGGGGGTACGGGCAGTACTTC
CASSPWTSGWGYGQYF
>many|TRBJ1-5|NA|TRBV6-1
TGTGCCAGCAGTTACAGCCATGATAGCAATCAGCCCCAGCATTTT
CASSYSHDSNQPQHF
>NA|TRBJ2-2|TRBD1|TRBV14
TGTGCCAGCAGCTATGACAGGGCTGGCACCGGGGAGCTGTTTTTT
CASSYDRAGTGELFF